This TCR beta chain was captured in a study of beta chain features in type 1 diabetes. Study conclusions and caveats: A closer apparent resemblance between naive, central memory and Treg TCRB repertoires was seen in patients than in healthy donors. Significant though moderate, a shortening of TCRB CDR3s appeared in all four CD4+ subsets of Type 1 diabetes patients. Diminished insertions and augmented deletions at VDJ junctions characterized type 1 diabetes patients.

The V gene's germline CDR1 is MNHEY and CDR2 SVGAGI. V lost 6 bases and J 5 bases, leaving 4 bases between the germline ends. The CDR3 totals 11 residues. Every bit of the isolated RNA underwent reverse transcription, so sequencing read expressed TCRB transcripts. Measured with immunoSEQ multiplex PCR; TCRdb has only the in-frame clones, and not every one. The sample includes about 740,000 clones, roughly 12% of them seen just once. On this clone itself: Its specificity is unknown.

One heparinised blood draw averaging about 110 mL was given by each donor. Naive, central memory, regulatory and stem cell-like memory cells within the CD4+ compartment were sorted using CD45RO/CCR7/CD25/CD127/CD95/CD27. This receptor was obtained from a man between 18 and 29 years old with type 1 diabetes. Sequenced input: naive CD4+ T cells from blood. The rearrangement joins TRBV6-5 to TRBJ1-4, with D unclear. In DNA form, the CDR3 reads TGTGCCAGCAGGATCAATGAAAAACTGTTTTTT. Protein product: CASRINEKLFF.